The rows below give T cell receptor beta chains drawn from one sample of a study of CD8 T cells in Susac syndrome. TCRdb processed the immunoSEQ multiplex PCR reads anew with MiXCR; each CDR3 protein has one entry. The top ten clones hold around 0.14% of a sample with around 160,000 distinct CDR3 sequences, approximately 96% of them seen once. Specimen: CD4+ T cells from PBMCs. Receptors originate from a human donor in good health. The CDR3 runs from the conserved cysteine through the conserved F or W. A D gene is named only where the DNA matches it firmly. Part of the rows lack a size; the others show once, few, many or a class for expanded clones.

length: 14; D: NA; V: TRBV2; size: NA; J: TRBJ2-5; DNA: TGTGCCAGCAGTGAGTACGGCTCCAGAGAATCCCAGTACTTC; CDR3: CASSEYGSRESQYF
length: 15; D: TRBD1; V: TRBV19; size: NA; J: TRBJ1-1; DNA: TGTGCCAGTAGTCCCCAGACAGGGAAGAACACTGAAGCTTTCTTT; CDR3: CASSPQTGKNTEAFF
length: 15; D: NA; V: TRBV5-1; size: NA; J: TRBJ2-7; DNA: TGCGCCAGCAGCGTGGCCGGGACATACTCCTACGAGCAGTACTTC; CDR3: CASSVAGTYSYEQYF
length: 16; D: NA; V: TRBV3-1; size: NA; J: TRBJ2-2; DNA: TGTGCCAGCAGCCTTTTCCAGCATGCGAACACCGGGGAGCTGTTTTTT; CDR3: CASSLFQHANTGELFF
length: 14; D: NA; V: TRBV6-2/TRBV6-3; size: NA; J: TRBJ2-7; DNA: TGTGCCAGCAATTTGAGGGACTCAACCCACGAGCAGTACTTC; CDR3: CASNLRDSTHEQYF
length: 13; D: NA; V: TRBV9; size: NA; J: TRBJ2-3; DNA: TGTGCCAGCAGCGCGAGGCAGGGTGATACGCAGTATTTT; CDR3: CASSARQGDTQYF
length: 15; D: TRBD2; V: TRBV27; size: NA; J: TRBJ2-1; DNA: TGTGCCAGCAGTTTAAAGTGGACTAGCGGGAGTGAGCAGTTCTTC; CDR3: CASSLKWTSGSEQFF
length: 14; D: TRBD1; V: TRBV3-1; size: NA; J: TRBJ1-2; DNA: TGTGCCAGCAACCGACAGGGAGGATCCATCGGCTACACCTTC; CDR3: CASNRQGGSIGYTF
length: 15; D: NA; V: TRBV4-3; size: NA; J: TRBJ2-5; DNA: TGCGCCAGCAGCCGTTCATCTGGGAACGGAGAGACCCAGTACTTC; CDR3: CASSRSSGNGETQYF
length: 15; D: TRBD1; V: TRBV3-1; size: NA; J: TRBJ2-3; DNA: TGTGCCAGCAGCCAGGGACAGGGAAACACAGATACGCAGTATTTT; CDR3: CASSQGQGNTDTQYF
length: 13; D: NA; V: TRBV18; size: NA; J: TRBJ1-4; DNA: TGTGCCAGCTCACCTTCCCAAGATGAAAAACTGTTTTTT; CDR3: CASSPSQDEKLFF
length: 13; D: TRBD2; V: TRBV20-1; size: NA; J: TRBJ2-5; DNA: TGCAGTGCTCCCCTAGCGGGGCGAGAGACCCAGTACTTC; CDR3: CSAPLAGRETQYF
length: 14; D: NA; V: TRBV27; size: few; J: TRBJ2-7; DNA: TGTGCCAGCAGTTTAAGTGGGGCCTCCTACGAGCAGTACTTC; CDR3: CASSLSGASYEQYF
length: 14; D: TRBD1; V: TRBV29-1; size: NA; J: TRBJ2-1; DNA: TGCAGCGTTGGGGGCAGGGGGCCCTACAATGAGCAGTTCTTC; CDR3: CSVGGRGPYNEQFF
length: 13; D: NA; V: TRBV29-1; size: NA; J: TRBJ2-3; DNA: TGCAGCGTTGATCCCCGCGGCGCAGATACGCAGTATTTT; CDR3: CSVDPRGADTQYF
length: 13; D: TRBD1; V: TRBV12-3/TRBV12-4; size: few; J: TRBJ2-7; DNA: TGTGCCAGCAGGGGACAGGGTTCCTACGAGCAGTACTTC; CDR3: CASRGQGSYEQYF
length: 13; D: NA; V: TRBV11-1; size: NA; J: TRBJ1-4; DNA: TGTGCCAGCAGCCCCGGGCCCCGGGACCGACTGTTTTTT; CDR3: CASSPGPRDRLFF
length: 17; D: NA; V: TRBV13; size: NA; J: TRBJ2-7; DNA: TGTGCCAGCAGCTTAGAGCTCCGCAACCACGAGACTTACGAGCAGTACTTC; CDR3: CASSLELRNHETYEQYF
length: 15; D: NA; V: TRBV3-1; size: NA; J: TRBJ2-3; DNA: TGTGCCAGCAGCCACACCCGGACTAACACAGATACGCAGTATTTT; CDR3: CASSHTRTNTDTQYF
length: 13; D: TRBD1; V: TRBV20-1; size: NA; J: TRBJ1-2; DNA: TGCAGTGCTAGAGGGACAGGGAACTATGGCTACACCTTC; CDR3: CSARGTGNYGYTF
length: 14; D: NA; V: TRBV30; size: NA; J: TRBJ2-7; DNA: TGTGCCTGGAGCTCCAAGGCAGTATCCTACGAGCAGTACTTC; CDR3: CAWSSKAVSYEQYF
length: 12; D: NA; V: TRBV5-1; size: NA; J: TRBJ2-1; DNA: TGCGCCAGCAGCTTGGCCAGCGGTGAGCAGTTCTTC; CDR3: CASSLASGEQFF
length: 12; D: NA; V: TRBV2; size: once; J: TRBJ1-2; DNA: TGTGCCAGCAGGTTGGCTAACTATGGCTACACCTTC; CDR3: CASRLANYGYTF
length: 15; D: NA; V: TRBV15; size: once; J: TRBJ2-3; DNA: TGTGCCACCAGCAAGGATAGCAGGGGGGCAGATACGCAGTATTTT; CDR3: CATSKDSRGADTQYF
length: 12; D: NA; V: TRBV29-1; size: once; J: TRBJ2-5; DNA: TGCAGCGTTGCCAGGGGAGATGAGACCCAGTACTTC; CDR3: CSVARGDETQYF
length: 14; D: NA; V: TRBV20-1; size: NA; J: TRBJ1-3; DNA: TGCAGTGCTAGTCCCCGATCGGGGGCAAACACCATATATTTT; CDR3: CSASPRSGANTIYF
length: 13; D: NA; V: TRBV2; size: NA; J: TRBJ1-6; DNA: TGTGCCAGCCCCAGGGAAAATAATTCACCCCTCCACTTT; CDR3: CASPRENNSPLHF
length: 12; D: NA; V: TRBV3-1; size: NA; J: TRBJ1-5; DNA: TGTGCCAGCAGCCAAGCCGTTCAGCCCCAGCATTTT; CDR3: CASSQAVQPQHF
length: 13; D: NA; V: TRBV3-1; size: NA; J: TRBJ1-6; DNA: TGTGCCAGCAGCCAAGTTTCGAATTCACCCCTCCACTTT; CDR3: CASSQVSNSPLHF
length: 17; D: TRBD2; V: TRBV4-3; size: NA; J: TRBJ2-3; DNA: TGCGCCAGCAGCCAAGACTACGGGACTAGTCTCACAGATACGCAGTATTTT; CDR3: CASSQDYGTSLTDTQYF
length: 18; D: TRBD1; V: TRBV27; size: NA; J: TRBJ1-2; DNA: TGTGCCAGCAGTTTATTCCGCCAGACAGGGTCCGTAAGATATGGCTACACCTTC; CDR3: CASSLFRQTGSVRYGYTF
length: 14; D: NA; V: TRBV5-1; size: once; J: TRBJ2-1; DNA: TGCGCCAGCAGCTTGTTACAGGCCCGCAATGAGCAGTTCTTC; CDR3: CASSLLQARNEQFF
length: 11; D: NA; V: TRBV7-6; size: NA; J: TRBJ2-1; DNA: TGTGCCAGCAGCTCTACCAATGAGCAGTTCTTC; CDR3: CASSSTNEQFF
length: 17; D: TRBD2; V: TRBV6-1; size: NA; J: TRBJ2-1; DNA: TGTGCCAGCAGTGAAGAAAGTCAGCGGGGGGCTTACAATGAGCAGTTCTTC; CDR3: CASSEESQRGAYNEQFF
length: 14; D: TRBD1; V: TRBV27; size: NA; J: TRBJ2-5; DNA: TGTGCCAGCAGTTGGGGACAGGGGGTGAAGACCCAGTACTTC; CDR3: CASSWGQGVKTQYF
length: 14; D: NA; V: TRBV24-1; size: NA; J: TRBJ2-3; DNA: TGTGCCACCAGTGATACTACAGGGATTGATACGCAGTATTTT; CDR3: CATSDTTGIDTQYF
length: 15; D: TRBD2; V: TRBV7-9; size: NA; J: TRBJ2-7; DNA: TGTGCCAGCAGCAACCCGAAGCGGGGAGACTACGAGCAGTACTTC; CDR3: CASSNPKRGDYEQYF